These 15 T cell receptor beta chains were sequenced from one sample in a study of siplizumab effects on memory and regulatory T cells. Using immunoSEQ multiplex PCR, the repertoire was profiled, and TCRdb retains in-frame clones only, with some absent. The sample holds roughly 92,000 clones, around 94% seen once. The specimen was non-Treg CD4+ T cells sorted from blood. All receptors come from a human donor in good health.

V is TRBV27 and J is TRBJ2-2; D unclear. This CDR3 contains 15 residues. V shed 3 bases and J shed 3 bases, with 11 bases lying between them. The germline CDR1 and CDR2 sequences are MNHEY and SMNVEV (reference sequence). CDR3 coding DNA: TGTGCCAGCAGTTTGCCCAGCGCGCACACCGGGGAGCTGTTTTTT. Translation gives CASSLPSAHTGELFF.

The V and J genes are TRBV30 and TRBJ1-4; 7 nucleotides align to TRBD1. This CDR3 region has 14 residues. CDR1 GTSNPN and CDR2 SVGIG come from the germline V gene (reference sequence). V lost 1 base, J lost 8 bases, and 7 bases stayed unmatched. The CDR3: CAWSALGQPEKLFF. The CDR3, as DNA: TGTGCCTGGAGTGCCTTGGGACAGCCGGAAAAACTGTTTTTT.

The rearrangement links TRBV10-1 to TRBJ2-7, with D tentatively TRBD1 (5 bases). Germline assignment: CDR1 WNHNN and CDR2 SYGVQD (reference sequence). The CDR3 is made up of 12 amino acids. Trimming removed 4 bases from V and 3 bases from J, with 7 bases in between. The CDR3 sequence: CASSGQGYEQYF. The CDR3, as DNA: TGCGCCAGCAGTGGTCAGGGCTACGAGCAGTACTTC.

The V call is TRBV21-1, the J call TRBJ1-1; the table's D call, TRBD1, has no DNA check behind it. TRBV21-1 is a pseudogene. The CDR3 consists of 15 residues. For the CDR3, the DNA is TGTGCCAGCAGCAAAGCGGGACAGCGGAACACTGAAGCTTTCTTT. This sequence encodes CASSKAGQRNTEAFF.

V gene TRBV27 combines with J gene TRBJ2-7, with TRBD2 identical over 7 bases. The junction had 6 bases not matched to a gene; V was cut back by 8 bases and J by 5 bases. The germline V gene has CDR1 MNHEY and CDR2 SMNVEV (reference sequence). CDR3 length: 12 residues. The CDR3 DNA follows: TGTGCCAGCCGGACTAGTAGGGACGAGCAGTACTTC. It codes for CASRTSRDEQYF.

This clone has only one observation. The rearrangement links TRBV5-4 to TRBJ2-1, with 8 positions matching TRBD1. Germline assignment: CDR1 SGHNT and CDR2 YYREEE (reference sequence). V shed 2 bases and J 2 bases; nucleotides not matched to a gene: 3. This CDR3 is built from 15 residues. This chain's CDR3 is CASSLQGVTYNEQFF. DNA of the CDR3: TGTGCCAGCAGCTTACAGGGGGTGACCTACAATGAGCAGTTCTTC. Variable domain in full (rest from reference TRBV5-4 and TRBJ2-1): ETGVTQSPTHLIKTRGQQVTLRCSSQSGHNTVSWYQQALGQGPQFIFQYYREEENGRGNFPPRFSGLQFPNYSSELNVNALELDDSALYLCASSLQGVTYNEQFFGPGTRLTVL.

This chain connects TRBV28 to TRBJ2-1; 12 bases fit TRBD2. CDR1 is MDHEN, CDR2 SYDVKM, per germline. Trimming cost V 7 bases and J 6 bases; bases outside gene matches: 10. This CDR3 is 16 amino acids long. The CDR3 DNA reads TGTGCCAGCACCCCTTCCGGACTAGCGGGAACCAATGAGCAGTTCTTC. It is translated as CASTPSGLAGTNEQFF.

The V gene is TRBV28, the J gene TRBJ2-2; either TRBD1 or TRBD2 may supply D (6 bases each). V gave up 3 bases and J gave up 3 bases, with 11 bases separating them. In germline, CDR1 is MDHEN, CDR2 SYDVKM. The CDR3 loop spans 15 amino acids. The CDR3 here is CASSLGGIYTGELFF. The CDR3 DNA follows: TGTGCCAGCAGTTTGGGGGGCATTTACACCGGGGAGCTGTTTTTT. The full variable domain, its missing parts supplied by reference TRBV28 and TRBJ2-2, is DVKVTQSSRYLVKRTGEKVFLECVQDMDHENMFWYRQDPGLGLRLIYFSYDVKMKEKGDIPEGYSVSREKKERFSLILESASTNQTSMYLCASSLGGIYTGELFFGEGSRLTVL.

The CDR3 nucleotides read TGTGCCAGCAGATCAGGGCCGGGACCATATGGCTACACCTTC. This encodes CASRSGPGPYGYTF. The chain couples TRBV2 to TRBJ1-2, with D possibly TRBD1 on 5 matching bases. Trimming took off 6 bases at V and 5 bases at J, with 16 bases between the two ends. The CDR3 extends over 14 amino acids. Germline lookup yields CDR1 SNHLY and CDR2 FYNNEI. The full variable domain, completed using reference TRBV2 and TRBJ1-2, is EPEVTQTPSHQVTQMGQEVILRCVPISNHLYFYWYRQILGQKVEFLVSFYNNEISEKSEIFDDQFSVERPDGSNFTLKIRSTKLEDSAMYFCASRSGPGPYGYTFGSGTRLTVV.

The CDR3 DNA reads TGTGCCAGCAGATCGGGGCTCAATCAGCCCCAGCATTTT. Translated: CASRSGLNQPQHF. This chain links TRBV28 with TRBJ1-5; TRBD1 might be the D (5 bases). This CDR3 is 13 amino acids long. The V gene's germline CDR1 is MDHEN and CDR2 SYDVKM. Trimming stripped 6 bases from V and 3 bases from J, with 9 bases between.

The V call is TRBV15, the J call TRBJ1-1, with D possibly TRBD1 on 5 matching bases. The V gene's germline CDR1 is LNHNV and CDR2 YYDKDF (reference sequence). V was cut by 2 bases and J by 0 bases, with 16 bases left in between. The CDR3 consists of 17 residues. The CDR3 reads CATSRPGTASMNTEAFF. Written as DNA, the CDR3 is TGTGCCACCAGCAGACCGGGGACGGCCTCCATGAACACTGAAGCTTTCTTT.

The rearrangement uses TRBV6-5 and TRBJ1-2, with D hard to call. Germline V lookup: CDR1 MNHEY, CDR2 SVGAGI. Deletions cut 2 bases from V and 2 bases from J, with 12 bases between. The CDR3 covers 15 residues. CDR3 nucleotides: TGTGCCAGCAGTTACGTCCGTGGACCCAACTATGGCTACACCTTC. Protein sequence: CASSYVRGPNYGYTF.

Here the CDR3 DNA reads TGTGCCAGCAGTGAATGGGGTCTAGCCAAAAACATTCAGTACTTC. It encodes CASSEWGLAKNIQYF. This chain connects TRBV2 to TRBJ2-4; D gene unclear. V lost 2 bases and J 0 bases, leaving 8 bases between the germline ends. The CDR3 is 15 amino acids. Germline CDR1 and CDR2: SNHLY and FYNNEI.

This clone occurred a few times. The chain combines TRBV30 with TRBJ1-1; D unclear. The germline V and J ends were trimmed by 0 bases and 1 base, with 9 bases remaining between them. CDR1 and CDR2 (germline): GTSNPN, SVGIG (reference sequence). The CDR3 length is 14 residues. CDR3 residues: CAWSVGRRNTEAFF. The CDR3 DNA reads TGTGCCTGGAGTGTGGGCAGGAGGAACACTGAAGCTTTCTTT. Full variable domain (remainder filled in from reference TRBV30 and TRBJ1-1): SQTIHQWPATLVQPVGSPLSLECTVEGTSNPNLYWYRQAAGRGLQLLFYSVGIGQISSEVPQNLSASRPQDRQFILSSKKLLLSDSGFYLCAWSVGRRNTEAFFGQGTRLTVV.

The CDR3 loop reads CASSLVVGSSYEQYF. For the CDR3, the DNA is TGTGCCAGCAGCTTAGTGGTAGGGAGCTCCTACGAGCAGTACTTC. This sequence joins TRBV7-2 and TRBJ2-7, with a tentative D call TRBD2 (5 bases). Germline CDR1 and CDR2: SGHTA and FQGNSA. This CDR3 contains 15 residues. V was pared by 1 base and J by 0 bases, with 10 bases between.